The 19 T cell receptor beta chains reported below all come from one sample, sequenced in a study of blood T cell repertoires in COVID-19. Data came from immunoSEQ multiplex PCR; TCRdb stores just in-frame clones and leaves some out. The data contain some 140,000 clones, roughly 80% of them singletons. Sequenced sample: peripheral blood. The source of these receptors is an elderly woman with acute or convalescent COVID-19.

The chain is built from TRBV13 and TRBJ2-3; D may be TRBD2 (5 bases). V gave up 2 bases and J gave up 5 bases, with 17 bases separating them. In germline, CDR1 is PRHDT, CDR2 FYEKMQ (reference sequence). This CDR3 has 16 amino acids. CDR3 residues: CASSLLLDSSRDTQYF. The CDR3 DNA reads TGTGCCAGCAGCTTACTACTAGATTCATCAAGAGATACGCAGTATTTT.

The chain joins TRBV3-1 (or the pseudogene TRBV3-2) to TRBJ2-3; D perhaps matches TRBD2 (7 bases). The CDR3 extends over 16 amino acids. CDR1 and CDR2 (germline): LGHDT, YNNKEL (reference sequence). V dropped 0 bases and J dropped 5 bases, with 15 bases sitting between them. The CDR3 reads CASSQDRGGWGDTQYF. In DNA form, the CDR3 reads TGTGCCAGCAGCCAAGATAGGGGGGGATGGGGAGATACGCAGTATTTT.

This sequence joins TRBV7-9 and TRBJ2-7, with TRBD1 matching 9 bases. CDR1 and CDR2 from the germline V gene are SEHNR and FQNEAQ (reference sequence). The CDR3 spans 12 residues. V lost 8 bases, J lost 3 bases, and 2 bases stayed unmatched. CDR3 sequence reads: CASGTGSYEQYF. CDR3 sequence (DNA): TGTGCCAGCGGGACAGGGAGCTACGAGCAGTACTTC.

This chain uses TRBV6-5 with TRBJ2-5, with D hard to call. The V and J ends lost 0 bases and 5 bases respectively, with 13 bases between them. The CDR3 totals 15 residues. Germline V gene data show CDR1 as MNHEY and CDR2 as SVGAGI. DNA of the CDR3: TGTGCCAGCAGTTACTCGGGCCGACCCAGCGAGACCCAGTACTTC. Translating it yields CASSYSGRPSETQYF.

This sequence joins TRBV2 and TRBJ1-3; D call uncertain. The CDR3 contains 13 residues. Germline V gives CDR1 SNHLY, CDR2 FYNNEI. V shed 7 bases and J shed 0 bases, with 7 bases lying between them. The CDR3 reads CASISYSGNTIYF. The CDR3 DNA reads TGTGCCAGCATTAGCTACTCTGGAAACACCATATATTTT.

This sequence joins TRBV2 and TRBJ1-4; 7 positions match TRBD1. The germline gives CDR1 SNHLY, CDR2 FYNNEI. The CDR3 consists of 14 residues. After removal of 2 bases from V and 10 bases from J, the junction contained 7 bases not matched to a gene. CDR3 protein: CASSERGGSGKLFF. The CDR3 DNA follows: TGTGCCAGCAGTGAAAGAGGGGGCTCGGGAAAACTGTTTTTT.

This clone showed up many times. The rearrangement links TRBV7-3 to TRBJ1-6; D is undetermined. Germline CDR1 SGHTA, CDR2 FQGTGA. The CDR3 extends over 15 amino acids. The V end was cut by 5 bases, the J end by 0 bases, with 8 bases between. The CDR3 nucleotides are TGTGCCAGCAGCGCTTCGAGCTCCTATAATTCACCCCTCCACTTT. Translation gives CASSASSSYNSPLHF.

The genes are TRBV6-5 and TRBJ1-4, with a possible D match to TRBD1 (6 bases). The CDR3 contains 15 residues. Per germline, CDR1 MNHEY and CDR2 SVGAGI. Deletions cut 7 bases from V and 0 bases from J, with 12 bases between. CDR3 DNA: TGTGCCAGCACTCAAAACAGGGCAACTAATGAAAAACTGTTTTTT. This gives the protein CASTQNRATNEKLFF.

V and J are TRBV2 and TRBJ2-7; 11 bases are a match to TRBD1. The V gene's germline CDR1 is SNHLY and CDR2 FYNNEI. There are 14 residues in the CDR3. With 3 bases clipped from V and 3 bases from J, the junction kept 1 base outside the gene matches. This chain's CDR3 is CASSDGTGGYEQYF. The CDR3 DNA follows: TGTGCCAGCAGTGATGGGACAGGGGGCTACGAGCAGTACTTC.

On this clone: This sample also contains other DNA sequences that code for the same CDR3. The V gene is TRBV18, the J gene TRBJ1-3, with TRBD1 identical over 8 bases. In germline, CDR1 is KGHSH, CDR2 LQKENI. The CDR3 contains 14 residues. J lost 4 bases, V lost 6 bases, and 5 bases had no gene match. CDR3 protein: CASSPDRAGNTIYF. The CDR3 DNA reads TGTGCCAGCTCTCCGGACAGGGCAGGAAACACCATATATTTT.

The rearrangement joins TRBV19 to TRBJ2-7; D remains unclear. Germline assignment: CDR1 LNHDA and CDR2 SQIVND (reference sequence). Trimming left V 1 base short and J 3 bases short, with 7 bases between. The CDR3 covers 13 residues. For the CDR3, the DNA is TGTGCCAGTAGTATAGCAGCGTTCTACGAGCAGTACTTC. This encodes CASSIAAFYEQYF.

This clone was picked up one time. The chain recombines TRBV7-9 with TRBJ1-4; 9 bases are shared with TRBD1. CDR1 and CDR2 (germline): SEHNR, FQNEAQ (reference sequence). Germline trimming cut 1 base from V and 12 bases from J; bases unmatched to any gene: 9. This CDR3 spans 15 amino acids. CDR3 amino acids: CASSLGDRDIDELFF. DNA for the CDR3: TGTGCCAGCAGCTTAGGGGACAGGGACATTGATGAACTGTTTTTT.

The chain combines TRBV19 with TRBJ1-5, with 11 bases fitting TRBD1. The CDR3 is 15 amino acids. V was clipped by 5 bases and J by 2 bases; unmatched bases: 2. CDR1 is LNHDA, CDR2 SQIVND, per germline (reference sequence). The CDR3 protein is CASSLGQGGNQPQHF. In nucleotides, the CDR3 is TGTGCCAGTAGTCTGGGACAGGGGGGCAATCAGCCCCAGCATTTT.

This clone was seen a single time. This rearrangement joins TRBV5-4 to TRBJ1-1, with 8 bases lining up with TRBD1. This CDR3 comprises 15 residues. V gave up 3 bases and J gave up 7 bases; unmatched junction bases: 11. Germline V gives CDR1 SGHNT, CDR2 YYREEE (reference sequence). The DNA of the CDR3 is TGTGCCAGCAGCTGGGGGACAGGCAGGGACAGTGAAGCTTTCTTT. Translating gives CASSWGTGRDSEAFF. The full variable domain, with the rest looked up from reference TRBV5-4 and TRBJ1-1, is ETGVTQSPTHLIKTRGQQVTLRCSSQSGHNTVSWYQQALGQGPQFIFQYYREEENGRGNFPPRFSGLQFPNYSSELNVNALELDDSALYLCASSWGTGRDSEAFFGQGTRLTVV.

V and J are TRBV5-6 and TRBJ1-4, with D perhaps matching TRBD1 (6 bases). The V gene lost 1 base and the J gene lost 11 bases, with 15 bases spanning the gap. Germline V lookup: CDR1 SGHDT, CDR2 YYEEEE. This CDR3 has 14 amino acids. The DNA for the CDR3 is TGTGCCAGCAGCTTGAGTACAGGGCTTTCGAAACTGTTTTTT. It specifies CASSLSTGLSKLFF.

V and J are TRBV9 and TRBJ2-2, with 10 positions matching TRBD2. Trimming cost V 5 bases and J 0 bases; bases outside gene matches: 7. The germline V gene encodes CDR1 SGDLS and CDR2 YYNGEE. This CDR3 is built from 17 residues. This chain's CDR3 is CASRKASGGSNTGELFF. In nucleotides, the CDR3 is TGTGCCAGCAGGAAGGCTAGCGGGGGTTCGAACACCGGGGAGCTGTTTTTT.

CDR3 sequence: CASSRDRGKTTNEQFF. As DNA, the CDR3 is TGTGCCAGTAGCCGAGACAGGGGGAAAACGACTAATGAGCAGTTCTTC. The J gene is TRBJ2-1, the V gene TRBV19; TRBD1 matches 9 bases. V dropped 6 bases and J dropped 7; count of bases not matched to a gene: 13. The CDR3 extends over 16 amino acids. Per the germline V gene, CDR1 is LNHDA and CDR2 is SQIVND (reference sequence).

This clone was seen just once. The genes are TRBV5-1 and TRBJ2-3; TRBD2 agrees at 13 bases. V shed 3 bases and J 3 bases; nucleotides not matched to a gene: 7. CDR1 SGHRS and CDR2 YFSETQ come from the germline V gene. The CDR3 is 17 residues long. The CDR3 nucleotides are TGCGCCAGCAGCTCAAAACTAGCGGGGGGGCGGACAGATACGCAGTATTTT. Translated: CASSSKLAGGRTDTQYF.

This chain joins TRBV6-4 and TRBJ2-3, with TRBD1 matching 8 bases. The CDR3 runs to 16 residues. CDR1 is MRHNA and CDR2 is SNTAGT in the germline V gene. Trimming removed 0 bases from V and 2 bases from J; junction bases left unmatched: 4. The CDR3 DNA reads as TGTGCCAGCAGTGACTCGAGTCAGGGGGCCACAGATACGCAGTATTTT. It yields the protein CASSDSSQGATDTQYF.